The 7 T cell receptor beta chains below come from one sample, sequenced in a study of graft-versus-host responses after intestinal transplantation. No cognate antigen is known for these TCRs. Using immunoSEQ multiplex PCR, the repertoire was profiled, and TCRdb retains in-frame clones only, with some absent. This table has about 92,000 clones, about 90% appearing once. The sample was unstimulated CD8+ T cells sorted from spleen or lymph node cells, taken before intestinal transplant. These receptors were collected from a human donor who received an intestinal transplant.

The chain has TRBV4-2 and TRBJ2-3; D is unclear. Trimming removed 3 bases at V and 5 bases at J, with 9 bases between. Germline V gene sequence: CDR1 LGHNA, CDR2 YNFKEQ. This CDR3 region has 13 residues. CDR3 bases: TGTGCCAGCAGCCATCCCCCGGAAGATACGCAGTATTTT. Translating it yields CASSHPPEDTQYF.

V and J are TRBV7-9 and TRBJ2-7; possible D gene TRBD1, 5 bases. The CDR3 totals 11 residues. Germline V gene sequence: CDR1 SEHNR, CDR2 FQNEAQ (reference sequence). The V end lost 6 bases, the J end lost 7 bases, and 10 bases lay between the germline ends. In DNA, the CDR3 is TGTGCCAGCAGTTCTAAGGGGGAGCAGTACTTC. This codes for CASSSKGEQYF.

This chain uses TRBV11-2 with TRBJ2-5; D assignment may be TRBD1 or TRBD2 (6 bases each). CDR1 SGHAT and CDR2 FQNNGV come from the germline V gene. V was shortened by 3 bases and J by 3 bases, with 14 bases between the two germline ends. The CDR3 runs to 15 residues. CDR3 bases: TGTGCCAGCAGCTTTGGGACATCGGGAGAAGAGACCCAGTACTTC. This translates into CASSFGTSGEETQYF.

J is TRBJ2-1 and V is TRBV6-5; D is ambiguous. The germline V and J ends were trimmed by 1 base and 5 bases, with 12 bases remaining between them. The germline CDR1 and CDR2 sequences are MNHEY and SVGAGI. The CDR3 runs to 15 residues. CDR3 residues: CASSYYFRRNNEQFF. In DNA, the CDR3 is TGTGCCAGCAGTTACTATTTCCGACGGAACAATGAGCAGTTCTTC.

Only one count was recorded for this clone. The chain carries TRBV5-4 and TRBJ2-5, with 8 bases that match TRBD2. The CDR3 loop spans 15 amino acids. After removal of 0 bases from V and 1 base from J, the junction contained 2 bases not matched to a gene. CDR1 is SGHNT and CDR2 is YYREEE in the germline V gene (reference sequence). DNA for the CDR3: TGTGCCAGCAGCTTGGACGGGAGGGCCCAAGAGACCCAGTACTTC. Its protein is CASSLDGRAQETQYF. Complete variable domain (other parts from reference TRBV5-4 and TRBJ2-5): ETGVTQSPTHLIKTRGQQVTLRCSSQSGHNTVSWYQQALGQGPQFIFQYYREEENGRGNFPPRFSGLQFPNYSSELNVNALELDDSALYLCASSLDGRAQETQYFGPGTRLLVL.

The rearrangement links TRBV18 to TRBJ2-5, with a weak D call TRBD1 (6 bases). This CDR3 is 15 amino acids long. Germline V gene lookup returns CDR1 KGHSH and CDR2 LQKENI. V was clipped by 6 bases and J by 5 bases, with 19 bases between them. The CDR3 loop is CASSSRDNEIETQYF. The CDR3 region has the DNA TGTGCCAGCTCGTCCCGGGACAACGAAATCGAGACCCAGTACTTC. Complete variable domain (other parts from reference TRBV18 and TRBJ2-5): NAGVMQNPRHLVRRRGQEARLRCSPMKGHSHVYWYRQLPEEGLKFMVYLQKENIIDESGMPKERFSAEFPKEGPSILRIQQVVRGDSAAYFCASSSRDNEIETQYFGPGTRLLVL.

V and J are TRBV2 and TRBJ1-6, with 11 nucleotides matching TRBD1. The CDR3 consists of 14 residues. J was trimmed by 8 bases and V by 4 bases; bases with no gene match: 1. Germline V gives CDR1 SNHLY, CDR2 FYNNEI. CDR3 in DNA: TGTGCCAGCAGTGGGGGACAGGGGGATTCACCCCTCCACTTT. Translation: CASSGGQGDSPLHF.